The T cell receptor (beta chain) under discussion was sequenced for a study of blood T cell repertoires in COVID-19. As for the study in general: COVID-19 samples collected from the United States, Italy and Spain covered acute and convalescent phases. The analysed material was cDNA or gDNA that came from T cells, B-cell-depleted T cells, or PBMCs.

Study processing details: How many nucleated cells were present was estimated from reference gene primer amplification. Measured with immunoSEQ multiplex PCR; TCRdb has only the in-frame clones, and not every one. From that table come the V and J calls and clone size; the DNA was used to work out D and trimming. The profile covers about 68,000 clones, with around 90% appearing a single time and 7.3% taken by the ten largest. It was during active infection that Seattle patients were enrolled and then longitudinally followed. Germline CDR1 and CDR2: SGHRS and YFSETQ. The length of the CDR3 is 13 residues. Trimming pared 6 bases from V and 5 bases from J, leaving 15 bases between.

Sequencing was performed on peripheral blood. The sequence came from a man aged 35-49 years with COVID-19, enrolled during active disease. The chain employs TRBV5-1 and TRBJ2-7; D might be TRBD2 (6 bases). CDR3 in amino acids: CASTSGLHNEQYF. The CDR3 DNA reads TGCGCCAGCACCTCCGGACTACACAACGAGCAGTACTTC.